This is a list of T cell receptor beta chains from one sample in a study of T-cell memory formation after mild COVID-19. TCRdb re-derived calls from the 5' RACE reads in MiXCR, one entry per CDR3 protein. The repertoire has hundreds of thousands of distinct CDR3 sequences, around 15% of them found once; the top ten carry about 24%. Source material: PBMCs or a T cell subset sorted from them (not recorded which). The receptors were gathered from a man younger than 35 who had mild COVID-19 (a few samples of this study predate the infection). Cell type and time point are not known. Both conserved end residues are part of each CDR3. Each record gives: V gene, clone size, J gene, D gene, CDR3 DNA, CDR3 protein. A D gene is named only where the DNA matches it firmly. Some rows mark clone size as missing; the rest say once, few, many or name a class of expanded clone.

V: TRBV4-3
size: few
J: TRBJ2-1
D: -
DNA: TGCGCCAGCAGCCAGAATCTCAATGAGCAGTTCTTC
CDR3: CASSQNLNEQFF

V: TRBV18
size: -
J: TRBJ2-3
D: -
DNA: TGTGCCAGCTCACCAGCGGTTAGCACAGATACGCAGTATTTT
CDR3: CASSPAVSTDTQYF

V: TRBV9
size: few
J: TRBJ1-2
D: -
DNA: TGTGCCAGCAGCGTAGCTGGTACCTCCCTCTATGGCTACACCTTC
CDR3: CASSVAGTSLYGYTF

V: TRBV11-2
size: many
J: TRBJ1-6
D: TRBD1
DNA: TGTGCCAGCACCCCGGAAGGACAGGGAGGACTCTCACCCCTCCACTTT
CDR3: CASTPEGQGGLSPLHF

V: TRBV4-1
size: -
J: TRBJ1-5
D: -
DNA: TGCGCCAGCAGCCAAGAAACGCTGTATCAGCCCCAGCATTTT
CDR3: CASSQETLYQPQHF

V: TRBV20-1
size: -
J: TRBJ2-7
D: -
DNA: TGCAGTGCTAGAGACCCGACCGTTACCTACGAGCAGTACTTC
CDR3: CSARDPTVTYEQYF

V: TRBV12-3/TRBV12-4
size: -
J: TRBJ2-5
D: -
DNA: TGTGCCAGCAGTTCCCGGGACCGAGAGACCCAGTACTTC
CDR3: CASSSRDRETQYF

V: TRBV12-3/TRBV12-4
size: -
J: TRBJ1-1
D: -
DNA: TGTGCCAGCAGTCCCAGCGGGGGCCGGGGGGGAAACACTGAAGCTTTCTTT
CDR3: CASSPSGGRGGNTEAFF

V: TRBV9
size: few
J: TRBJ2-3
D: -
DNA: TGTGCCAGCAGCGTGGACGGGGGTGTAGGCACAGATACGCAGTATTTT
CDR3: CASSVDGGVGTDTQYF

V: TRBV4-3
size: -
J: TRBJ1-1
D: -
DNA: TGCGCCAGCAGCCAAAAATACAGGGAAAAGGACACTGAAGCTTTCTTT
CDR3: CASSQKYREKDTEAFF

V: TRBV5-1
size: -
J: TRBJ1-1
D: TRBD1
DNA: TGCGCCAGCAGCTTCGGACAGGGAACAAGGCACACTGAAGCTTTCTTT
CDR3: CASSFGQGTRHTEAFF

V: TRBV5-1
size: few
J: TRBJ1-1
D: -
DNA: TGCGCCAGCAGCCGGAATGGGGAAGGGAACACTGAAGCTTTCTTT
CDR3: CASSRNGEGNTEAFF

V: TRBV18
size: -
J: TRBJ2-1
D: -
DNA: TGTGCCAGCTCACCAATAATACAGTCGGGTGAGCAGTTCTTC
CDR3: CASSPIIQSGEQFF

V: TRBV12-3/TRBV12-4
size: -
J: TRBJ2-1
D: -
DNA: TGTGCCAGCAGTTTGAGGTCCGGACAGTCCAGCTCTTATTCGGACAATGAGCAGTTCTTC
CDR3: CASSLRSGQSSSYSDNEQFF

V: TRBV6-5
size: -
J: TRBJ1-1
D: -
DNA: TGTGCCAGCAGTTACTCGGGCAGAAAAGCTTTCTTT
CDR3: CASSYSGRKAFF

V: TRBV5-1
size: -
J: TRBJ2-2
D: -
DNA: TGCGCCAGCAGCCCCGGGAGATTAGCGAACACCGGGGAGCTGTTTTTT
CDR3: CASSPGRLANTGELFF

V: TRBV4-3
size: many
J: TRBJ2-2
D: -
DNA: TGCGCCAGCAGCCAAGAAACTACAGGACGCATTAACACCGGGGAGCTGTTTTTT
CDR3: CASSQETTGRINTGELFF

V: TRBV3-1
size: -
J: TRBJ2-1
D: -
DNA: TGTGCCAGCAGCCAAGATCTGGGGGGGCGGAATGAGCAGTTCTTC
CDR3: CASSQDLGGRNEQFF

V: TRBV10-2
size: few
J: TRBJ2-5
D: -
DNA: TGCGCCAGCACTTATAAAGGGCCGGGACAAGAGACCCAGTACTTC
CDR3: CASTYKGPGQETQYF

V: TRBV7-2
size: few
J: TRBJ2-2
D: TRBD2
DNA: TGTGCCACCTCGAGGACTAGCGGGGTGGCCGGGGAGCTGTTTTTT
CDR3: CATSRTSGVAGELFF

V: TRBV5-1
size: few
J: TRBJ1-1
D: TRBD1
DNA: TGCGCCAGCAGCTTGGGCCTACAGGGGGCCACTGAAGCTTTCTTT
CDR3: CASSLGLQGATEAFF

V: TRBV20-1
size: -
J: TRBJ2-7
D: -
DNA: TGCAGTGCTAGGACGCCGGGAACGACTTACGAGCAGTACTTC
CDR3: CSARTPGTTYEQYF

V: TRBV9
size: few
J: TRBJ2-1
D: -
DNA: TGTGCCAGCAGCGTTGGGCTAGCTCGGGCTCTGACCTACAATGAGCAGTTCTTC
CDR3: CASSVGLARALTYNEQFF

V: TRBV4-3
size: many
J: TRBJ1-2
D: -
DNA: TGCGCCAGCAGCCAAGAAGCGGGGTACTATGGCTACACCTTC
CDR3: CASSQEAGYYGYTF

V: TRBV4-1
size: -
J: TRBJ2-5
D: -
DNA: TGCGCCAGCAGCCAGCGGACTGAAGAGACCCAGTACTTC
CDR3: CASSQRTEETQYF

V: TRBV5-1
size: -
J: TRBJ2-7
D: -
DNA: TGCGCCAGCAGCTTGGGGGCGGACGGGACCTACGAGCAGTACTTC
CDR3: CASSLGADGTYEQYF

V: TRBV5-5
size: many
J: TRBJ2-1
D: TRBD2
DNA: TGTGCCAGCAGCCAGAGCGGGGGTTCGTACAATGAGCAGTTCTTC
CDR3: CASSQSGGSYNEQFF

V: TRBV7-8
size: few
J: TRBJ2-1
D: -
DNA: TGTGCCAGCAGCACCGCCGCCTACAATGAGCAGTTCTTC
CDR3: CASSTAAYNEQFF

V: TRBV20-1
size: -
J: TRBJ1-1
D: -
DNA: TGCAGTGCTAGAGATCGACAGAGGTATGAAGCTTTCTTT
CDR3: CSARDRQRYEAFF

V: TRBV7-3
size: -
J: TRBJ2-3
D: TRBD1
DNA: TGTGCCAGCAGCTTAAGCTCGGCACAGGGGGCAAGGGATACGCAGTATTTT
CDR3: CASSLSSAQGARDTQYF

V: TRBV6-2/TRBV6-3
size: few
J: TRBJ2-5
D: -
DNA: TGTGCCAGCAGACAAAAAACGGCCGGGACGCCTCAAGAGACCCAGTACTTC
CDR3: CASRQKTAGTPQETQYF

V: TRBV29-1
size: few
J: TRBJ2-2
D: TRBD1
DNA: TGCAGCGGTAGACAGGGGGCGGACACCGGGGAGCTGTTTTTT
CDR3: CSGRQGADTGELFF

V: TRBV30
size: many
J: TRBJ2-2
D: -
DNA: TGTGCCTTAACCGGGGGGACAGACACCGGGGAGCTGTTTTTT
CDR3: CALTGGTDTGELFF

V: TRBV6-1
size: few
J: TRBJ1-1
D: -
DNA: TGTGCCGTACGAGACAGGTATTTAGCGAACGCTGAAGCTTTCTTT
CDR3: CAVRDRYLANAEAFF

V: TRBV6-2/TRBV6-3
size: -
J: TRBJ1-1
D: TRBD1
DNA: TGTGCCAGCAACGTCCGGGACAGGAACACTGAAGCTTTCTTT
CDR3: CASNVRDRNTEAFF

V: TRBV27
size: few
J: TRBJ2-2
D: TRBD1
DNA: TGTGCCAGCAGAGGGGATTTGGGACAGGGCGGCTACAGCGGGGAGCTGTTTTTT
CDR3: CASRGDLGQGGYSGELFF

V: TRBV12-1
size: -
J: TRBJ2-3
D: -
DNA: TGTGCCAGCAGCTTTGCAGCGGGGGGGTTGGTGATAGATACGCAGTATTTT
CDR3: CASSFAAGGLVIDTQYF

V: TRBV29-1
size: few
J: TRBJ2-1
D: TRBD1
DNA: TGCAGCGTGGAGGACAGGGATGTCTACAATGAGCAGTTCTTC
CDR3: CSVEDRDVYNEQFF

V: TRBV4-3
size: -
J: TRBJ2-1
D: -
DNA: TGCGCCAGCAGCCACTCTCGGGGGTCGTCGGGTGAGCAGTTCTTC
CDR3: CASSHSRGSSGEQFF

V: TRBV18
size: -
J: TRBJ2-6
D: -
DNA: TGTGCCAGCTCAACACTTGAGTCAGGGGCGAGTGTCCTGACTTTC
CDR3: CASSTLESGASVLTF

V: TRBV23-1
size: few
J: TRBJ2-2
D: -
DNA: TGCGCCCCCTGGGGCCCGGGACGGTCCAGGGGGCGCGGGAGCACCGGGGAGCTGTTTTTT
CDR3: CAPWGPGRSRGRGSTGELFF

V: TRBV19
size: few
J: TRBJ2-2
D: -
DNA: TGTGCCAGTAGTTGGAGGGATTCTATCACCGGGGAGCTGTTTTTT
CDR3: CASSWRDSITGELFF

V: TRBV6-1
size: -
J: TRBJ2-2
D: -
DNA: TGTGCCAGCAGCCCCACTAGCAGGACCGGGGAGCTGTTTTTT
CDR3: CASSPTSRTGELFF

V: TRBV28
size: -
J: TRBJ2-2
D: -
DNA: TGTGCCAGCAATGTCAGAGGGGAGCTGTTTTTT
CDR3: CASNVRGELFF

V: TRBV7-9
size: -
J: TRBJ2-5
D: -
DNA: TGTGCCAGCACCGACAGTCCTGAGACCCAGTACTTC
CDR3: CASTDSPETQYF

V: TRBV29-1
size: -
J: TRBJ2-2
D: -
DNA: TGCAGCGTTGAAAAGGGCTCGAACACCGGGGAGCTGTTTTTT
CDR3: CSVEKGSNTGELFF

V: TRBV6-5
size: few
J: TRBJ1-4
D: -
DNA: TGTGCCAGCAGGGGACAAACTAATGAAAAACTGTTTTTT
CDR3: CASRGQTNEKLFF

V: TRBV11-2
size: few
J: TRBJ2-3
D: -
DNA: TGTGCCAGCAGCTTGTGGGAGGCGGGGTACAGCACAGATACGCAGTATTTT
CDR3: CASSLWEAGYSTDTQYF

V: TRBV6-2/TRBV6-3
size: few
J: TRBJ2-1
D: -
DNA: TGTGCCAGCGCACCCTCAGCGGCGAGCTCCTACAATGAGCAGTTCTTC
CDR3: CASAPSAASSYNEQFF

V: TRBV7-2
size: many
J: TRBJ1-5
D: -
DNA: TGTGCCAGCAGTGACAGCAATCAGCCCCAGCATTTT
CDR3: CASSDSNQPQHF

V: TRBV7-2
size: many
J: TRBJ2-4
D: TRBD2
DNA: TGTGCCAGCAGCTCTAGCGGGGGGGCCTTTTACATTCAGTACTTC
CDR3: CASSSSGGAFYIQYF

V: TRBV7-6
size: -
J: TRBJ2-3
D: TRBD2
DNA: TGTGCCAGCAGCTCACGGACTAGCGGGGGGCCTTTCCCAGATACGCAGTATTTT
CDR3: CASSSRTSGGPFPDTQYF